The sequence of this T cell receptor beta chain was determined in a study of identical twins. Study results and limitations: Cross-sectional statistics underpinned the conclusions; the same donors were not followed. In zero-insertion analyses, partial confounding could arise from invariant MAIT and iNKT cells.

This clonotype was counted at least ten times. As yet, its antigen is unknown. TCRdb independently ran MiXCR on the 5' RACE reads; one entry per CDR3 protein. The data hold roughly 690,000 distinct CDR3 sequences, with 20% to 25% observed a single time. The CDR3 totals 11 residues. V was trimmed by 1 base and J by 8 bases, leaving 7 bases between them. Germline CDR1 and CDR2: DFQATT and SNEGSKA (reference sequence). This same sample was also part of a study on T cells expressing NK-cell markers. That work contributes: For a few donors, these clonotypes were likewise the leading ones in the CD3+CD56-NKG2C+ fraction.

The sample was PBMCs. This clonotype was obtained from a woman under 30 in good health. V gene TRBV20-1 combines with J gene TRBJ2-3, with D unresolved. CDR3 region: CSARGRSTQYF. Written as DNA, the CDR3 is TGCAGTGCTAGAGGGCGGAGTACGCAGTATTTT.